This entry lists 13 T cell receptor beta chains sequenced from one sample in a study of cytomegalovirus exposure and HLA in healthy donors (dated 2017 in TCRdb). Receptors were amplified or captured by the immunoSEQ multiplex PCR assay. For the multiplex PCR, a mixture combining 60 forward primers for TCR Vbeta segments and 13 reverse primers for TCR Jbeta segments was used. Drawn from immuneACCESS, this table holds only the in-frame rearrangements with V and J called that TCRdb kept. Clones are partly lost; checked studies trace under half to an unresolved V gene and leave the rest unexplained. Counted in this sample were about 160,000 clones; roughly 80% of them appeared once. The leading ten clones occupy more than 3.5% of the sample. The sequenced sample was PBMCs. All receptors come from a man under 40 in good health and CMV-seropositive.

V and J are TRBV27 and TRBJ2-1; 11 nucleotides agree with TRBD2. This CDR3 spans 15 amino acids. The J segment lost 6 bases and the V segment lost 5 bases, leaving 6 bases of the junction unmatched. The germline V gene encodes CDR1 MNHEY and CDR2 SMNVEV (reference sequence). The DNA of the CDR3 is TGTGCCAGCAGTCGCGGGACTAGCGGCCTCAATGAGCAGTTCTTC. This translates into CASSRGTSGLNEQFF.

V gene TRBV6-6 combines with J gene TRBJ2-7, with 8 nucleotides matching TRBD1. V trimming: 2 bases; J trimming: 5 bases; junction bases outside the gene matches: 5. Germline lookup yields CDR1 MNHNY and CDR2 SVGAGI (reference sequence). The CDR3 is made up of 14 amino acids. In nucleotides, the CDR3 is TGTGCCAGCAGTTACAACGAGGACAGGGACGAGCAGTACTTC. This codes for CASSYNEDRDEQYF.

CDR3 sequence (DNA): TGTGCCAGCATCTCAGCGGATCAGCCCCAGCATTTT. Translation gives CASISADQPQHF. The chain carries TRBV28 and TRBJ1-5; D not resolved. The CDR3 has 12 residues. V dropped 7 bases and J dropped 5 bases, with 9 bases sitting between them. The germline V gene encodes CDR1 MDHEN and CDR2 SYDVKM.

The chain joins TRBV6-1 to TRBJ2-7; 9 bases are a match to TRBD1. Germline V CDR1 and CDR2: MNHNS, SASEGT. V trimming: 6 bases; J trimming: 5 bases; junction bases outside the gene matches: 11. There are 15 residues in the CDR3. The CDR3 here is CASRNPGQGTDEQYF. The CDR3 bases are TGTGCCAGCAGGAATCCGGGACAGGGTACCGACGAGCAGTACTTC.

CDR3 sequence (DNA): TGCAGCGTCCGGGACAGGGACTCCTACGAGCAGTACTTC. Protein sequence: CSVRDRDSYEQYF. The chain recombines TRBV29-1 with TRBJ2-7; 9 bases are shared with TRBD1. Germline values: CDR1 SQVTM, CDR2 ANQGSEA. V was pared by 6 bases and J by 0 bases, with 3 bases of the junction left unmatched. CDR3 size: 13 residues.

V is TRBV4-1 and J is TRBJ1-1; a weak D match, TRBD1 (5 bases). Trimming left V 3 bases short and J 7 bases short, with 15 bases between. Germline CDR1 and CDR2: MGHRA and YSYEKL. The CDR3 is 14 residues long. The CDR3 is CASSHVDRRNEAFF. CDR3 in DNA: TGCGCCAGCAGCCACGTCGACAGACGAAATGAAGCTTTCTTT.

This sequence joins TRBV19 and TRBJ1-2; 7 bases match TRBD1. The CDR3 consists of 16 residues. The V gene's germline CDR1 is LNHDA and CDR2 SQIVND (reference sequence). The ends lost 5 bases at V and 7 bases at J; junction bases unmatched: 16. CDR3 amino acids: CASSLIVDRSASGYTF. The CDR3 DNA is TGTGCCAGTAGTTTAATCGTGGACAGGAGCGCTAGTGGCTACACCTTC.

The rearrangement links TRBV5-6 to TRBJ2-2; D not resolved. The CDR3 runs to 14 residues. V was cut by 3 bases and J by 6 bases, with 12 bases left in between. The V gene's germline CDR1 is SGHDT and CDR2 YYEEEE. The CDR3 is CASSSNSGPGELFF. CDR3 in DNA: TGTGCCAGCAGCTCAAACAGTGGGCCCGGGGAGCTGTTTTTT.

CDR3 protein: CASSSRVGPEAFF. The CDR3 DNA sequence: TGTGCCAGCAGCTCCAGGGTAGGCCCTGAAGCTTTCTTT. V usage is TRBV7-8 and J usage is TRBJ1-1; maybe TRBD1 (5 bases). Trimming shortened V by 4 bases and J by 6 bases, and 12 bases separated the two germline ends. Germline lookup yields CDR1 SGHVS and CDR2 FQNEAQ. This CDR3 comprises 13 residues.

The V and J genes are TRBV9 and TRBJ2-3; TRBD2 aligns across 10 bases. The V gene's germline CDR1 is SGDLS and CDR2 YYNGEE. V shed 0 bases and J 3 bases; nucleotides not matched to a gene: 4. CDR3 length: 16 residues. CDR3 amino acids: CASSVGAGGLTDTQYF. Here the CDR3 DNA reads TGTGCCAGCAGCGTAGGAGCGGGGGGGCTGACAGATACGCAGTATTTT.

The rearrangement joins TRBV28 to TRBJ2-7, with TRBD2 identical over 15 bases. J gave up 4 bases and V 5 bases, and 3 bases lay outside the gene matches. Looked up from germline, CDR1 is MDHEN and CDR2 is SYDVKM. This CDR3 is built from 15 residues. CDR3 loop: CASSGTSGGRYEQYF. In DNA, the CDR3 is TGTGCCAGCAGTGGGACTAGCGGGGGGAGGTACGAGCAGTACTTC. Filled out from reference TRBV28 and TRBJ2-7, the complete variable domain reads DVKVTQSSRYLVKRTGEKVFLECVQDMDHENMFWYRQDPGLGLRLIYFSYDVKMKEKGDIPEGYSVSREKKERFSLILESASTNQTSMYLCASSGTSGGRYEQYFGPGTRLTVT.

In this sample, this clone turned up a few times. The chain links TRBV6-5 to TRBJ1-1, with 7 bases that match TRBD1. J was trimmed by 7 bases and V by 1 base; bases with no gene match: 6. CDR3 length: 14 residues. The germline V gene encodes CDR1 MNHEY and CDR2 SVGAGI. The chain's CDR3 is CASSYLAGGHEAFF. The CDR3 coding sequence is TGTGCCAGCAGTTACTTGGCAGGGGGTCATGAAGCTTTCTTT.

The genes are TRBV2 and TRBJ1-1; D is perhaps TRBD1 (5 bases). Looked up from germline, CDR1 is SNHLY and CDR2 is FYNNEI. The CDR3 contains 13 residues. V lost 1 base, J lost 4 bases, and 7 bases lay in between. The CDR3 nucleotides are TGTGCCAGCAGTGAAGAAGGGGCCACTGAAGCTTTCTTT. It is translated as CASSEEGATEAFF.